What follows is one T cell receptor (beta chain) and its context. It lacks a known antigen. At one end, the junction sequence differs from germline, possibly due to a read error. The method behind the library was 5' RACE. Sequencing took place on a NextSeq 500. To correct for sequencing error and PCR bias, the TCR library protocol tagged individual cDNA molecules with unique molecular identifiers. TCR alpha and beta chains were both sequenced, and the abundances of alpha and beta sequences in each sample were closely correlated with each other. As for how the authors treated the data: Decombinator V4 was used to annotate the V gene, J gene and CDR3 of the TCR sequences. TCRs were defined as expanded if a significant change between any two time points was detected under a Poisson model with p below 0.0001. TCR abundances were normalised to the total number of TCRs sequenced per sample and expressed as counts per million. MAIT TCRs were defined by TRAV1-2 paired with TRAJ12, TRAJ20 or TRAJ33, and iNKT TCRs by TRAV10 paired with TRAJ18. VDJdb, accessed 1 November 2021, was searched for CMV, EBV and SARS-CoV-2 annotated TCRs, with TCRs annotated for multiple antigens excluded. TCRdb trimmed public reads at Q25 via fastp, called clones via MiXCR and kept in-frame beta chains. All rows with the same CDR3 protein become a single entry with the most common DNA and genes. These V and J calls derive from TCRdb rather than the authors' analysis. Here the sample has 100,000 to 150,000 distinct CDR3 sequences; more than 12% occur a single time. Of the sample, roughly a fifth is held by the ten largest clones.

The germline V gene (reference sequence) gives CDR1 as GTSNPN and CDR2 as SVGIG. The CDR3 numbers 13 residues from cysteine through phenylalanine. The entry retains the CDR3 DNA only, 39 bases that are in frame from base 1. This record comes from a study of early T cells in non-severe SARS-CoV-2 infection (dated by TCRdb to about 2021). For the wider study: Because TCR sequencing relied on bulk RNA taken from unsorted whole blood, pairing of alpha and beta chains was not possible. General findings and caveats noted by the study authors: VDJdb matching was skewed toward anti-spike CD8 responses and likely underestimated virus-specific expansions by missing private and CD4 specificities.

This was a case-control study nested in a cohort of healthcare workers in London, UK, who had nasopharyngeal swab PCR tests and blood samples taken every week. Healthcare workers were recruited between 23 and 31 March 2020, during the week of the UK lockdown, and were followed weekly for up to about 15 weeks. The chain is encoded by TRBV30 joined to TRBJ1-2; matching of 5 bases hints at TRBD1 as the D gene. The specimen was whole blood. The TCR was taken from an adult who was a healthcare worker with PCR-confirmed SARS-CoV-2 infection or an uninfected control (not recorded which). The CDR3 region has the sequence CSWNSGGTHPYTF. Here is the DNA: TGTTCCTGGAATAGCGGGGGGACCCATCCCTACACCTTC. With the rest looked up from the reference TRBV30 and TRBJ1-2 genes rather than sequenced, the full variable domain is SQTIHQWPATLVQPVGSPLSLECTVEGTSNPNLYWYRQAAGRGLQLLFYSVGIGQISSEVPQNLSASRPQDRQFILSSKKLLLSDSGFYLCSWNSGGTHPYTFGSGTRLTVV.